This T cell receptor beta chain is from a study of T cell responses to AZD1222 COVID-19 vaccine. Libraries were prepared by immunoSEQ multiplex PCR; TCRdb keeps only in-frame clonotypes and omits some of them. Of 140,000 to 150,000 clones listed, 80% to 90% are singletons. The clonotype was recovered from an adult in good health. This material consisted of peripheral blood, taken on day 0 of AZD1222 vaccination.

CDR3 protein: CASTRENGNTIYF. The CDR3 DNA sequence: TGTGCCAGCACCAGGGAGAATGGAAACACCATATATTTT. V is TRBV28 and J is TRBJ1-3, with D possibly matching TRBD1 (5 bases). Germline CDR1 reads MDHEN; CDR2 reads SYDVKM. The length of the CDR3 is 13 residues. V was trimmed by 7 bases and J by 3 bases, leaving 10 bases between them.